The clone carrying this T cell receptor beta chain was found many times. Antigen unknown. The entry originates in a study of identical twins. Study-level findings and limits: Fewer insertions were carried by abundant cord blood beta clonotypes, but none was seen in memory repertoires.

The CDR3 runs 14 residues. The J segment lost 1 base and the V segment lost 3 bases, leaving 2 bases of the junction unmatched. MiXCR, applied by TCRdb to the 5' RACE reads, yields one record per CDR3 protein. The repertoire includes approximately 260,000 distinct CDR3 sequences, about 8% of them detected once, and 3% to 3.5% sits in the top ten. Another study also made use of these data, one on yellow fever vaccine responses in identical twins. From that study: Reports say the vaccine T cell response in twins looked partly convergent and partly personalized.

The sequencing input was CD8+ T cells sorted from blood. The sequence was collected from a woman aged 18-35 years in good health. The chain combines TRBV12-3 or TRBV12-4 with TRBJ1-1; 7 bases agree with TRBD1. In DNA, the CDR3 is TGTGCCAGCAGTTTTTCAGGGGGGAACACTGAAGCTTTCTTT. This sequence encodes CASSFSGGNTEAFF.